This entry describes one T cell receptor beta chain. Its antigen remains unknown. The germline CDR1 and CDR2 sequences are SQVTM and ANQGSEA. After removal of 0 bases from V and 0 bases from J, the junction contained 8 bases not matched to a gene. This CDR3 spans 16 amino acids. Donors consisted of healthy bone marrow donors. The sample comes from a study of cytomegalovirus exposure and HLA in healthy donors. Study context: Among the roughly 400 donors who were genotyped, about 86% fell in the genetic ancestry cluster that is associated with self-reported Caucasian donors. Study-level results: As was reported, the HLA-A and HLA-B alleles of most subjects were accurately predicted from TCR beta sequences. A link between a missense DCLRE1C variant and TCR beta V- and J-gene trimming emerged from a later analysis.

The PCR had 60 Vbeta and 13 Jbeta primers. The data were produced by immunoSEQ multiplex PCR, yet TCRdb's version contains in-frame clones alone and is incomplete. The table lists some 170,000 clones, 81% of them singletons. Sequenced input: PBMCs. The chain combines TRBV29-1 with TRBJ2-7; 7 nucleotides agree with TRBD1. This sequence was found in a young woman in good health and CMV-seropositive. The DNA for the CDR3 is TGCAGCGTTGAAGAAGGGGGTACAGGGGACTCCTACGAGCAGTACTTC. This gives the protein CSVEEGGTGDSYEQYF.